This T cell receptor beta chain was sequenced for a study of blood T cells in healthy people across ages. V dropped 4 bases and J dropped 0 bases, with 12 bases sitting between them. Germline V CDR1 and CDR2: SNHLY, FYNNEI. The CDR3 is 15 amino acids. Total RNA extracted from each sample amounted to at least 6 micrograms. PCR was performed a second time for roughly 6 to 12 cycles using a sample-barcoded 5' primer and a J-beta primer mix. TCRdb re-analysed the 5' RACE reads in MiXCR, keeping a single row per CDR3 protein. The sample has roughly 1.7 million distinct CDR3 sequences; about 31% are singletons. At least ten counts were recorded for this clonotype.

The genes are TRBV2 and TRBJ1-2, with D unresolved. The sample taken for sequencing was blood. The clonotype was recovered from a young woman in good health. The CDR3: CASSVQPGANYGYTF. CDR3 DNA sequence: TGTGCCAGCAGTGTGCAGCCAGGCGCTAACTATGGCTACACCTTC.